Each of the 23 T cell receptor beta chains below was sequenced from the same sample in a study of PD-1 blockade in classical Hodgkin lymphoma. The table came from immunoSEQ multiplex PCR; TCRdb's copy has only in-frame clones and leaves some out. The sample has fewer than 25,000 clones; around 80% are singletons. The patients all showed relapse after autologous stem cell transplantation, while their brentuximab vedotin exposure varied. This sample comprised peripheral blood mononuclear cells (PBMCs), obtained at baseline. The receptors stem from a human donor with classical Hodgkin lymphoma.

This sequence joins TRBV7-9 and TRBJ1-1; no reliable D call. The CDR3 covers 16 residues. Trimming pared 5 bases from V and 5 bases from J, leaving 21 bases between. The germline gives CDR1 SEHNR, CDR2 FQNEAQ (reference sequence). CDR3: CASSQTTPARGTEAFF. CDR3 coding DNA: TGTGCCAGCAGCCAAACCACTCCCGCCCGGGGAACTGAAGCTTTCTTT.

The chain uses TRBV4-3 and TRBJ2-7; no clear D gene. Germline lookup yields CDR1 LGHNA and CDR2 YSLEER. The V end was cut by 1 base, the J end by 2 bases, with 9 bases between. CDR3 length: 14 amino acids. CDR3 DNA sequence: TGCGCCAGCAGCCAAGGTATCTGGGCCTACGAGCAGTACTTC. It yields the protein CASSQGIWAYEQYF.

Regarding this clone: One junction end does not reproduce the germline sequence, and a read error may be involved. The V call is TRBV7-7, the J call TRBJ2-2; no clear D gene. This CDR3 has 14 amino acids. CDR1 and CDR2 from the germline V gene are SSHAT and FNYEAQ (reference sequence). CDR3 bases: TGTGCTAGCAGCTTAGGTGCGGCCACCGGGGAGCTGTTTTTT. As protein: CASSLGAATGELFF.

The genes are TRBV6-4 and TRBJ2-5; 7 bases fit TRBD2. The CDR3 sequence is 16 residues long. Trimming removed 6 bases from V and 4 bases from J; junction bases left unmatched: 14. Looked up from germline, CDR1 is MRHNA and CDR2 is SNTAGT. The CDR3 sequence is CASRTGSSGDRETQYF. The CDR3 nucleotides read TGTGCCAGCAGGACGGGGTCCAGCGGGGATCGAGAGACCCAGTACTTC.

This clone was seen a single time. This chain connects TRBV30 to TRBJ1-4; D unresolved. Germline CDR1 is GTSNPN and CDR2 is SVGIG (reference sequence). The CDR3 loop spans 15 amino acids. The V end lost 0 bases, the J end lost 0 bases, and 8 bases lay between the germline ends. The CDR3 DNA reads as TGTGCCTGGAGTGTGGCCCTTACAACTAATGAAAAACTGTTTTTT. It codes for CAWSVALTTNEKLFF.

CDR3 DNA sequence: TGTGCCAGCAGTTACTCGTACGGGGCCAACGTCCTGACTTTC. This sequence encodes CASSYSYGANVLTF. J is TRBJ2-6 and V is TRBV6-5; D gene unclear. The CDR3 totals 14 residues. Trimming took 0 bases from V and 4 from J, leaving 4 bases between them. Germline V CDR1 and CDR2: MNHEY, SVGAGI.

The gene calls are TRBV30 and TRBJ1-6, with 8 bases identical to TRBD1. The CDR3 spans 14 residues. Losses at the gene ends were 4 bases for V and 8 bases for J; bases not matched to a gene: 7. From germline, CDR1 is GTSNPN and CDR2 SVGIG (reference sequence). The CDR3: CAWTKTGVDSPLHF. The CDR3 DNA follows: TGTGCCTGGACCAAGACAGGGGTGGATTCACCCCTCCACTTT. Together with reference TRBV30 and TRBJ1-6, the CDR3 gives the full variable domain: SQTIHQWPATLVQPVGSPLSLECTVEGTSNPNLYWYRQAAGRGLQLLFYSVGIGQISSEVPQNLSASRPQDRQFILSSKKLLLSDSGFYLCAWTKTGVDSPLHFGNGTRLTVT.

V is TRBV6-4 and J is TRBJ2-3; D is unclear. Germline assignment: CDR1 MRHNA and CDR2 SNTAGT. This CDR3 contains 13 residues. Trimming removed 2 bases at V and 3 bases at J, with 6 bases between. Here the CDR3 DNA reads TGTGCCAGCAGTGACAGGGTGACAGATACGCAGTATTTT. This translates into CASSDRVTDTQYF.

The gene calls are TRBV7-8 and TRBJ1-1; no reliable D call. The CDR3 has 15 amino acids. Germline V CDR1 and CDR2: SGHVS, FQNEAQ. V gave up 6 bases and J gave up 3 bases, with 17 bases separating them. CDR3 sequence reads: CASSYWTLKYTEAFF. The CDR3 nucleotides are TGTGCCAGCAGTTACTGGACTCTAAAGTACACTGAAGCTTTCTTT.

The chain is built from TRBV7-9 and TRBJ1-3; maybe TRBD1 (5 bases). CDR1 is SEHNR and CDR2 is FQNEAQ in the germline V gene (reference sequence). Trimming shortened V by 2 bases and J by 5 bases, and 13 bases separated the two germline ends. The CDR3 loop spans 15 amino acids. The CDR3 spells CASSLMAGKRNTIYF. In DNA, the CDR3 is TGTGCCAGCAGCTTAATGGCAGGGAAACGAAACACCATATATTTT.

In DNA form, the CDR3 reads TGTGCCAGCAGCGCAGACAGGGGCCGCCTGTACTTC. It encodes CASSADRGRLYF. The chain uses TRBV7-3 and TRBJ2-7; 8 bases align to TRBD1. Germline trimming cut 5 bases from V and 12 bases from J; bases unmatched to any gene: 9. CDR3 size: 12 residues. The V gene's germline CDR1 is SGHTA and CDR2 FQGTGA.

This clone was seen once. The gene calls are TRBV5-1 and TRBJ2-5, with D possibly matching TRBD2 (5 bases). The germline CDR1 and CDR2 sequences are SGHRS and YFSETQ. V was shortened by 3 bases and J by 4 bases, with 16 bases between the two germline ends. The CDR3 is made up of 15 amino acids. For the CDR3, the DNA is TGCGCCAGCAGCTCCGCGGGCATGGGAGTAGAGACCCAGTACTTC. This sequence encodes CASSSAGMGVETQYF.

The genes are TRBV15 and TRBJ2-2; a weak D match, TRBD1 (7 bases). The germline CDR1 and CDR2 sequences are LNHNV and YYDKDF (reference sequence). The CDR3 contains 16 residues. V lost 3 bases to trimming and J lost 7 bases, with 18 bases between them. CDR3 residues: CATSRTGSRAGGELFF. In DNA form, the CDR3 reads TGTGCCACCAGCAGGACAGGGTCGAGAGCGGGCGGGGAGCTGTTTTTT.

J is TRBJ2-7 and V is TRBV2; unclear D gene. Trimming cost V 8 bases and J 1 base, with 9 bases left between them. The CDR3 runs 12 residues. CDR1 is SNHLY, CDR2 FYNNEI, per germline. The CDR3 here is CASRVGSYEQYF. The CDR3 nucleotides are TGTGCCAGCCGGGTGGGGTCCTACGAGCAGTACTTC.

This chain uses TRBV5-1 with TRBJ2-7; D is uncertain. The ends were cut back, 4 bases at V and 6 bases at J, with 11 bases in the middle. Germline loops: CDR1 SGHRS, CDR2 YFSETQ. The CDR3 runs 12 residues. CDR3 sequence (DNA): TGCGCCAGCAGCAAGAACATAGGCGAGCAGTACTTC. Translation gives CASSKNIGEQYF.

V usage is TRBV2 and J usage is TRBJ2-7; TRBD1 is a possible D gene (7 bases). CDR3 size: 14 residues. The germline V and J ends were trimmed by 8 bases and 0 bases, with 14 bases remaining between them. Germline assignment: CDR1 SNHLY and CDR2 FYNNEI. CDR3 residues: CASQRQGGSYEQYF. CDR3 sequence (DNA): TGTGCCAGCCAGCGGCAGGGGGGCTCCTACGAGCAGTACTTC.

The V gene is TRBV9, the J gene TRBJ1-2, with 8 bases fitting TRBD1. Germline V gene lookup returns CDR1 SGDLS and CDR2 YYNGEE. CDR3 length equals 24 residues. The ends lost 1 base at V and 4 bases at J; junction bases unmatched: 33. The CDR3 DNA is TGTGCCAGCAGCGTAACGGGGTTCAAAGAATCCCTGCCAGCAATGGACAGGGCCGGCTATGGCTACACCTTC. It codes for CASSVTGFKESLPAMDRAGYGYTF.

The gene calls are TRBV6-1 and TRBJ1-4; D uncertain. Trimming stripped 6 bases from V and 5 bases from J, with 16 bases between. This CDR3 comprises 15 residues. Germline lookup yields CDR1 MNHNS and CDR2 SASEGT. The CDR3 bases are TGTGCCAGCAGCCCCACGGGTGGGATAAATGAAAAACTGTTTTTT. It specifies CASSPTGGINEKLFF.

This chain joins TRBV30 and TRBJ2-1, with D unresolved. V dropped 5 bases and J dropped 10 bases, with 15 bases sitting between them. Germline CDR1 and CDR2: GTSNPN and SVGIG (reference sequence). This CDR3 is 12 amino acids long. The CDR3 DNA sequence: TGTGCCTGGGATGGACGGAAGGCCGAGCAGTTCTTC. Translating it yields CAWDGRKAEQFF.

This chain joins TRBV18 and TRBJ2-3; D not certain. Germline V gives CDR1 KGHSH, CDR2 LQKENI. V lost 1 base to trimming and J lost 2 bases, with 10 bases between them. The CDR3 length is 15 residues. The CDR3 bases are TGTGCCAGCTCACCACTCGGGTCAAACACAGATACGCAGTATTTT. Translating it yields CASSPLGSNTDTQYF.

The chain carries TRBV15 and TRBJ1-1; D is possibly TRBD1 (5 bases). V was clipped by 1 base and J by 2 bases, with 11 bases between them. The length of the CDR3 is 15 residues. CDR1 is LNHNV, CDR2 YYDKDF, per germline (reference sequence). The CDR3 loop reads CATSRAGTYNTEAFF. In DNA, the CDR3 is TGTGCCACCAGCAGAGCCGGGACGTATAACACTGAAGCTTTCTTT. Supplemented by reference TRBV15 and TRBJ1-1, the full variable domain reads DAMVIQNPRYQVTQFGKPVTLSCSQTLNHNVMYWYQQKSSQAPKLLFHYYDKDFNNEADTPDNFQSRRPNTSFCFLDIRSPGLGDTAMYLCATSRAGTYNTEAFFGQGTRLTVV.

This clone has just a few counts. The CDR3 loop reads CASSVTGQGGTEAFF. The DNA for the CDR3 is TGTGCCAGCAGCGTAACCGGACAGGGCGGCACTGAAGCTTTCTTT. This rearrangement joins TRBV9 to TRBJ1-1, with TRBD1 matching over 8 bases. The CDR3 extends over 15 amino acids. The J segment lost 4 bases and the V segment lost 1 base, leaving 6 bases of the junction unmatched. From germline, CDR1 is SGDLS and CDR2 YYNGEE.

The chain combines TRBV6-5 with TRBJ2-7; D might be TRBD1 (5 bases). This CDR3 spans 14 amino acids. CDR1 and CDR2 from the germline V gene are MNHEY and SVGAGI. V lost 3 bases and J 2 bases, leaving 11 bases between the germline ends. This CDR3 is CASSYTGPTYEQYF. CDR3 DNA sequence: TGTGCCAGCAGTTATACAGGACCTACCTACGAGCAGTACTTC.